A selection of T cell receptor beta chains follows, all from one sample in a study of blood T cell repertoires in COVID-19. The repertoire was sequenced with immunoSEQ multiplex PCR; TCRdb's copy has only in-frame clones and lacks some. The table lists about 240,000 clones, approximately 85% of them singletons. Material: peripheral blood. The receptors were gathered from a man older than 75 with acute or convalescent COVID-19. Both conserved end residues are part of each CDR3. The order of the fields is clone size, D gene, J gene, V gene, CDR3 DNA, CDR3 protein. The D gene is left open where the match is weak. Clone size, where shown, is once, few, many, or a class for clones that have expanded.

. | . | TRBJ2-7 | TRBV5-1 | TGCGCCAGCAGCTTGGGGACTCAGCCGACCGAGCAGTACTTC | CASSLGTQPTEQYF
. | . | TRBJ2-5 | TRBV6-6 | TGTGCCAGCAGCACCTACGCGGGGGAGACCCAGTACTTC | CASSTYAGETQYF
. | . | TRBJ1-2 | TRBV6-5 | TGTGCCAGCAGCGACAGGCTCGGCTATGGCTACACCTTC | CASSDRLGYGYTF
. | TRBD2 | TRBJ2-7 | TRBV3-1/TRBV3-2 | TGTGCCAGCAGCCAAAGAATAGCGGGAGAATACGAGCAGTACTTC | CASSQRIAGEYEQYF
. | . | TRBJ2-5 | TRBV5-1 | TGCGCCAGCAGCCCACCCCAGGCGGGAGAGACCCAGTACTTC | CASSPPQAGETQYF
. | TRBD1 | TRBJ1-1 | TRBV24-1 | TGTGCCACCAGTGATTCGCGACAGGGGGCTAGTTCTGAAGCTTTCTTT | CATSDSRQGASSEAFF
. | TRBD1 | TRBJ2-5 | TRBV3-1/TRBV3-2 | TGTGCCAGCAGCCTGGGACAGGGGGCCGGGACCCAGTACTTC | CASSLGQGAGTQYF
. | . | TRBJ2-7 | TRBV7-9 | TGTGCCAGCAGCCCTATCTCCTACGAGCAGTACTTC | CASSPISYEQYF
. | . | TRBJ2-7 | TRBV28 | TGTGCCAGCAGTCTGAATGGGGAGGGGGGCGAGCAGTACTTC | CASSLNGEGGEQYF
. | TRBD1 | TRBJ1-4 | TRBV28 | TGTGCCAGCGGACAGGGGGCTAATGAAAAACTGTTTTTT | CASGQGANEKLFF
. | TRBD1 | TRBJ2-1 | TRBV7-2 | TGTGCCAGCAGTCTCGACAGGGCCCCCTACAATGAGCAGTTCTTC | CASSLDRAPYNEQFF
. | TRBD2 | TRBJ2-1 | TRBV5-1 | TGCGCCAGCAGCTCAGTAGCGGGGGCCAACAATGAGCAGTTCTTC | CASSSVAGANNEQFF
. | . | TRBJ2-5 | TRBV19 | TGTGCCAGTAGTATAGGCTTGCGAGCTTACGAGACCCAGTACTTC | CASSIGLRAYETQYF
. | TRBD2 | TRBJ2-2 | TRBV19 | TGTGCCACCCGACTAGCGGGAGGGCCGGGGACCGGGGAGCTGTTTTTT | CATRLAGGPGTGELFF
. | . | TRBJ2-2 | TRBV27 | TGTGCCAGCAGTTTACAGGGATCGACCGGGGAGCTGTTTTTT | CASSLQGSTGELFF
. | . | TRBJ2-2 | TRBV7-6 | TGTGCCAGCAGCATCAGGGCGTTATTTCGAGGGAACACCGGGGAGCTGTTTTTT | CASSIRALFRGNTGELFF
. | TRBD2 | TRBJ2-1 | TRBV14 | TGTGCCAGCAGCCATTTTCTAGCGGGGGGTCTCAATGAGCAGTTCTTC | CASSHFLAGGLNEQFF
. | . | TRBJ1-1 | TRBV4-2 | TGTGCCAGCAGCCAAGATGGGGTGGGGGGGCGCGGCACTGAAGCTTTCTTT | CASSQDGVGGRGTEAFF
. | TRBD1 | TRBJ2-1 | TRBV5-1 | TGCGCCAGCAGCTTCATGACAGGGGTCTACAATGAGCAGTTCTTC | CASSFMTGVYNEQFF
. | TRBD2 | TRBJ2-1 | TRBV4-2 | TGTGCCAGCAGCCAAGATCCTCCGCTAGCGGGGGGGCTAGTGAATGAGCAGTTCTTC | CASSQDPPLAGGLVNEQFF
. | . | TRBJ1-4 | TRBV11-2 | TGTGCCAGCAGCTTAGATTCTGGCAGGGGAAATGAAAAACTGTTTTTT | CASSLDSGRGNEKLFF
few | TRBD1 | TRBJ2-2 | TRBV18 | TGTGCCAGCTACAGGGGCGTCTCGTACACCGGGGAGCTGTTTTTT | CASYRGVSYTGELFF
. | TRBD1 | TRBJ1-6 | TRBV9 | TGTGCCAGCAGCCCCGGACAGGGAGGTAATTCACCCCTCCACTTT | CASSPGQGGNSPLHF
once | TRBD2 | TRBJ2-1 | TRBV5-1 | TGCGCCAGCAGCTCGACTAGCGGCTCCTACAATGAGCAGTTCTTC | CASSSTSGSYNEQFF
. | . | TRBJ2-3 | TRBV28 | TGTGCCAGCTCCGGGACACCCCCCACAGATACGCAGTATTTT | CASSGTPPTDTQYF
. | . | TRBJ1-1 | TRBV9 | TGTGCCAGCAGCGCTCAACAGGGGAACACTGAAGCTTTCTTT | CASSAQQGNTEAFF
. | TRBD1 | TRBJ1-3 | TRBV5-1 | TGCGCCAGCAGCGGGGGACAGCCTACTGGAAACACCATATATTTT | CASSGGQPTGNTIYF
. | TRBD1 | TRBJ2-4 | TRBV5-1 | TGCGCCAGCAGCCCGGGACAGGCTTGGGACATTCAGTACTTC | CASSPGQAWDIQYF
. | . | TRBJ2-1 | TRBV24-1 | TGTGCCACCAGTGATTTTCGGGGTGGGGTAAATGAGCAGTTCTTC | CATSDFRGGVNEQFF
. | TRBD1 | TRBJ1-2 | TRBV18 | TGTGCCAGCTCACCACCGGGGACAGGGAGTTTGGGCTACACCTTC | CASSPPGTGSLGYTF
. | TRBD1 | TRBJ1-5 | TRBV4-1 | TGCGCCAGCAGCCAAGATGCTCCAGGGGGCCCTCTCGGGTTGCCCCAGCATTTT | CASSQDAPGGPLGLPQHF
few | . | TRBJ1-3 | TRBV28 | TGTGCCAGCCTACCCGGACAGAGCTCTGGAAACACCATATATTTT | CASLPGQSSGNTIYF
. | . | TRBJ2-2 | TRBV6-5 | TGTGCCAGCAGTTACATGGGCGGGGCCGGGGAGCTGTTTTTT | CASSYMGGAGELFF
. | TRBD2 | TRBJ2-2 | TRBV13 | TGTGCCAGCAGTCTAGCGGGAGGGTACGCCGGGGAGCTGTTTTTT | CASSLAGGYAGELFF
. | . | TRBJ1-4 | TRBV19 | TGTGCCAGTAGTAGGGCCGAAAAACTGTTTTTT | CASSRAEKLFF
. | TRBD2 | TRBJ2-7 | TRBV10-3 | TGTGCCACCACAAAAGCGGGACTTACCTACGAGCAGTACTTC | CATTKAGLTYEQYF
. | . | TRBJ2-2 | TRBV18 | TGTGCCAGCTCGCTGGGACAGAACACCGGGGAGCTGTTTTTT | CASSLGQNTGELFF
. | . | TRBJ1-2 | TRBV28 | TGTGCCAGCAGTGGGAATTTTAGACAGCATGGCTACACCTTC | CASSGNFRQHGYTF
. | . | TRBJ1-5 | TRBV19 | TGTGCCAGTAAAGATGACAGTAGCAATCAGCCCCAGCATTTT | CASKDDSSNQPQHF
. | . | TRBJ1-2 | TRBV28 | TGTGCCAGCAGTCCTGCCCCGGGGGGGGCTACCACTAAGTATGGCTACACCTTC | CASSPAPGGATTKYGYTF
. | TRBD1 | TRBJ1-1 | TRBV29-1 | TGCAGCGTACAGACAGGGGCGAACACTGAAGCTTTCTTT | CSVQTGANTEAFF
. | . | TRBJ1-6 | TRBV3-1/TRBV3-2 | TGTGCCAGCAGCCAAGGGCCAGCCTATAATTCACCCCTCCACTTT | CASSQGPAYNSPLHF
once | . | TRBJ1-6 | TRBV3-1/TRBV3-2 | TGTGCCAGCAGCCAAAGGGGGGGGAGGCATTCACCCCTCCACTTT | CASSQRGGRHSPLHF
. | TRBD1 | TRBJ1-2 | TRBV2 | TGTGCCAGCCAACAGGGGGTAGGAGACTATGGCTACACCTTC | CASQQGVGDYGYTF
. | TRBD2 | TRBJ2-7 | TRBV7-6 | TGTGCCAGCAGCTTAGCGACTAGCAGTGCCTACGAGCAGTACTTC | CASSLATSSAYEQYF